This T cell receptor beta chain was profiled in a study of T cells expressing NK-cell markers. TCRdb reprocessed the 5' RACE reads; each CDR3 protein has one entry and no DNA is given. Here the sample table reports some 340,000 distinct CDR3 sequences. CDR1 is PRHDT, CDR2 FYEKMQ, per germline (reference sequence). This CDR3 is built from 13 residues. This clonotype was obtained from a man aged 18-69 years in good health. The chain uses TRBV13 and TRBJ2-1; there is no DNA to check the TCRdb D call of TRBD1. Sequences were obtained from blood T cells: a sorted CD56 or NKG2C T cell subset, CD4+ or CD8+ T cells, or bulk PBMC T cells (not recorded which). CDR3 in amino acids: CASSLTGDNEQFF. The whole variable domain, remainder taken from reference TRBV13 and TRBJ2-1, is AAGVIQSPRHLIKEKRETATLKCYPIPRHDTVYWYQQGPGQDPQFLISFYEKMQSDKGSIPDRFSAQQFSDYHSELNMSSLELGDSALYFCASSLTGDNEQFFGPGTRLTVL.